This T cell receptor (beta chain) is drawn from a study of CD8 T cells in ankylosing spondylitis. In this sample, this clonotype turned up a few times. Germline V gives CDR1 KGHSH, CDR2 LQKENI. The CDR3 has 18 amino acids. The V end was cut by 1 base, the J end by 0 bases, with 16 bases between. TCRdb re-analysed the 5' RACE reads in MiXCR, keeping a single row per CDR3 protein. The sample has approximately 39,000 distinct CDR3 sequences, around an eighth seen once; the top ten hold 32%. The clonotype was recovered from a male donor with ankylosing spondylitis. Sample: synovial fluid, either unsorted or a sorted T cell fraction (not recorded which). The rearrangement uses TRBV18 and TRBJ2-1, with D perhaps TRBD2 (6 bases). The CDR3 nucleotides read TGTGCCAGCTCACCACTGCGTGGGGCGGGAAGCTCCTACAATGAGCAGTTCTTC. Its protein is CASSPLRGAGSSYNEQFF.